This T cell receptor (beta chain) was found in a study of control samples from healthy donors and cancer patients (dated by TCRdb to 2020 to 2022). Concerning this clone: Its binding antigen is unknown. Qualities for individual bases were not recorded, and no much larger clone is one base off.

Library preparation used the immunoSEQ multiplex PCR assay. This immuneACCESS table, as held by TCRdb, lists in-frame sequences with V and J called but not all clones. Of the missing ones, under half trace to an unresolved V gene in checked studies; the others have no known cause. The sample includes 100,000 to 150,000 clones, with over 85% observed a single time. The ten largest make up 4.5% to 7% of the sample. The sample comprised blood. The sequence came from a man younger than 35 in good health.

Read as DNA, the sequence is TGTGCCAGCAGCATCGACAGGGGGCGAAACTATGGCTACACCTTC. It specifies CASSIDRGRNYGYTF. The V gene is TRBV5-4 and the J gene is TRBJ1-2; the junction holds 10 bases that match TRBD1. The CDR3 runs 15 residues from the cysteine to the phenylalanine. Only the CDR3 DNA stays, 45 bases, in frame from base 1. Unmatched junction bases come to 5, with V trimmed by 4 bases and J by 2 bases. The germline V gene (reference sequence) sets CDR1 to SGHNT and CDR2 to YYREEE.